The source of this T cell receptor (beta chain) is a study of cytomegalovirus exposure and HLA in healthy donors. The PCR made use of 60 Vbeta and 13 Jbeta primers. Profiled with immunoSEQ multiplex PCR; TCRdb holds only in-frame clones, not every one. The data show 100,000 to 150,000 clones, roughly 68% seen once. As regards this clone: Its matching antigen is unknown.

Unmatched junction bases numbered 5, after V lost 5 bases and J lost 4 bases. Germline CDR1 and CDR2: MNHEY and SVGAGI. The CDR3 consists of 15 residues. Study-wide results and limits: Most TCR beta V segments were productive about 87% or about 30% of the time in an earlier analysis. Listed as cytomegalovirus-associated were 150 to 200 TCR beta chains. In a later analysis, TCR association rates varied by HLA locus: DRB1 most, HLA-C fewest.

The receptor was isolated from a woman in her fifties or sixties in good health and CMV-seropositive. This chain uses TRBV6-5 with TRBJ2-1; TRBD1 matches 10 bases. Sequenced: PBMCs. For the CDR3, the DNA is TGTGCCAGCAGTCCTCCGGGACAGGGGTACAATGAGCAGTTCTTC. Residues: CASSPPGQGYNEQFF.